Listed below are T cell receptor beta chains from one sample, sequenced in a study of control samples from healthy donors and cancer patients. Data came from immunoSEQ multiplex PCR; TCRdb stores just in-frame clones and leaves some out. The sample lists roughly 140,000 clones; approximately 88% were seen once. Sequencing used blood. These TCRs come from a man younger than 45 in good health. Each CDR3 is given with its conserved first and last residue. The D gene is left open where the match is weak. Only part of the rows carry a size: once, few, many, or a class if the clone is expanded.

D: NA; J: TRBJ2-5; V: TRBV7-8; size: NA; CDR3: CASRAARGKETQYF; DNA: TGTGCCAGCAGGGCGGCTCGGGGGAAAGAGACCCAGTACTTC
D: NA; J: TRBJ1-2; V: TRBV24-1; size: NA; CDR3: CATSDRQNYGYTF; DNA: TGTGCCACCAGTGATCGGCAAAACTATGGCTACACCTTC
D: NA; J: TRBJ1-5; V: TRBV5-6; size: NA; CDR3: CASSSIMYSNQPQHF; DNA: TGTGCCAGCAGCTCCATAATGTATAGCAATCAGCCCCAGCATTTT
D: NA; J: TRBJ2-5; V: TRBV18; size: few; CDR3: CASSPRVQETQYF; DNA: TGTGCCAGCTCACCGAGGGTTCAAGAGACCCAGTACTTC
D: NA; J: TRBJ2-3; V: TRBV7-8; size: NA; CDR3: CASTSGRGSDTQYF; DNA: TGTGCCAGCACCTCGGGCAGGGGTTCAGATACGCAGTATTTT
D: NA; J: TRBJ1-2; V: TRBV21-1; size: NA; CDR3: CATPFTDSYGYTF; DNA: TGTGCCACTCCCTTCACAGACTCCTATGGCTACACCTTC
D: NA; J: TRBJ2-1; V: TRBV29-1; size: NA; CDR3: CSVQTGGDEQFF; DNA: TGCAGCGTTCAGACAGGCGGCGATGAGCAGTTCTTC
D: TRBD2; J: TRBJ2-2; V: TRBV28; size: NA; CDR3: CASSFGGLPGELFF; DNA: TGTGCCAGCAGTTTCGGGGGGTTACCCGGGGAGCTGTTTTTT
D: NA; J: TRBJ2-7; V: TRBV5-6; size: NA; CDR3: CASSLGGGRGWWQYF; DNA: TGTGCCAGCAGCTTGGGGGGTGGCAGGGGTTGGTGGCAGTACTTC
D: NA; J: TRBJ2-5; V: TRBV5-1; size: NA; CDR3: CASSIGTWKETQYF; DNA: TGCGCCAGCAGCATTGGGACATGGAAGGAGACCCAGTACTTC
D: NA; J: TRBJ2-7; V: TRBV9; size: NA; CDR3: CASSPTGGVGYEQYF; DNA: TGTGCCAGCAGCCCAACAGGGGGGGTGGGCTACGAGCAGTACTTC
D: NA; J: TRBJ2-3; V: TRBV6-2/TRBV6-3; size: NA; CDR3: CASSPDEGTTDTQYF; DNA: TGTGCCAGCAGCCCTGATGAGGGGACAACAGATACGCAGTATTTT
D: NA; J: TRBJ2-1; V: TRBV19; size: NA; CDR3: CASSIFSQLYNEQFF; DNA: TGTGCCAGTAGTATATTTAGTCAACTTTACAATGAGCAGTTCTTC
D: NA; J: TRBJ1-6; V: TRBV9; size: NA; CDR3: CASSKDVGSNSPLHF; DNA: TGTGCCAGCAGCAAAGACGTAGGGTCCAATTCACCCCTCCACTTT
D: NA; J: TRBJ2-3; V: TRBV18; size: NA; CDR3: CASSPKSSTDTQYF; DNA: TGTGCCAGCTCACCAAAAAGTAGCACAGATACGCAGTATTTT
D: TRBD2; J: TRBJ2-5; V: TRBV7-2; size: NA; CDR3: CASSLKRGGSETQYF; DNA: TGTGCCAGCAGCTTAAAGCGGGGGGGCAGTGAGACCCAGTACTTC
D: TRBD1; J: TRBJ2-7; V: TRBV18; size: NA; CDR3: CASSPGQGAIGDEQYF; DNA: TGTGCCAGCTCACCAGGACAGGGGGCAATAGGGGACGAGCAGTACTTC
D: NA; J: TRBJ2-2; V: TRBV5-4; size: NA; CDR3: CASSLGRVGTGELFF; DNA: TGTGCCAGCAGCTTGGGAAGGGTCGGGACCGGGGAGCTGTTTTTT
D: NA; J: TRBJ1-1; V: TRBV19; size: once; CDR3: CASSPGVGTEAFF; DNA: TGTGCCAGCAGTCCCGGGGTGGGCACTGAAGCTTTCTTT
D: NA; J: TRBJ2-7; V: TRBV5-4; size: NA; CDR3: CASSLDLSSYEQYF; DNA: TGTGCCAGCAGCCTAGACTTATCCTCCTACGAGCAGTACTTC
D: NA; J: TRBJ1-4; V: TRBV11-2; size: NA; CDR3: CASSLTRQAATNEKLFF; DNA: TGTGCCAGCAGCTTAACTAGGCAGGCTGCAACTAATGAAAAACTGTTTTTT
D: NA; J: TRBJ1-1; V: TRBV7-2; size: few; CDR3: CASSLKEGRKEAFF; DNA: TGTGCCAGCAGCTTAAAGGAGGGTCGCAAGGAAGCTTTCTTT
D: TRBD1; J: TRBJ2-2; V: TRBV9; size: NA; CDR3: CASSVNTGASGELFF; DNA: TGTGCCAGCAGCGTAAATACAGGGGCTAGCGGGGAGCTGTTTTTT
D: NA; J: TRBJ2-5; V: TRBV15; size: NA; CDR3: CATWRGAAQETQYF; DNA: TGTGCCACCTGGAGGGGGGCGGCACAAGAGACCCAGTACTTC
D: NA; J: TRBJ1-5; V: TRBV6-2/TRBV6-3; size: NA; CDR3: CASSLRGLDNQPQHF; DNA: TGTGCCAGCAGTCTCAGGGGTTTGGACAATCAGCCCCAGCATTTT
D: NA; J: TRBJ2-6; V: TRBV2; size: NA; CDR3: CASSPFSGANVLTF; DNA: TGTGCCAGCAGCCCGTTCTCTGGGGCCAACGTCCTGACTTTC
D: TRBD1; J: TRBJ2-2; V: TRBV5-1; size: NA; CDR3: CASSQDRGRTGELFF; DNA: TGCGCCAGCAGCCAAGACAGGGGGCGAACCGGGGAGCTGTTTTTT
D: NA; J: TRBJ1-4; V: TRBV6-5; size: NA; CDR3: CASSPEGEKLFF; DNA: TGTGCCAGCAGTCCCGAAGGCGAAAAACTGTTTTTT
D: TRBD1; J: TRBJ2-3; V: TRBV4-2; size: NA; CDR3: CASSQVPGQGIRTQYF; DNA: TGTGCCAGCAGCCAAGTACCGGGACAGGGCATTCGTACGCAGTATTTT
D: NA; J: TRBJ2-7; V: TRBV2; size: NA; CDR3: CASSDRQTYEQYF; DNA: TGTGCCAGCAGTGACAGGCAGACCTACGAGCAGTACTTC
D: NA; J: TRBJ1-3; V: TRBV7-2; size: NA; CDR3: CASSLQGRINTIYF; DNA: TGTGCCAGCAGCTTACAGGGGCGGATAAACACCATATATTTT
D: TRBD1; J: TRBJ2-2; V: TRBV4-1; size: NA; CDR3: CASSHRQGALTGELFF; DNA: TGCGCCAGCAGCCACCGACAGGGGGCGCTCACCGGGGAGCTGTTTTTT
D: NA; J: TRBJ2-5; V: TRBV5-5; size: NA; CDR3: CASASPQPSGQETQYF; DNA: TGTGCCAGCGCAAGCCCCCAACCATCAGGGCAAGAGACCCAGTACTTC
D: TRBD1; J: TRBJ1-1; V: TRBV7-9; size: NA; CDR3: CASSFDPGQGNTEAFF; DNA: TGTGCCAGCAGCTTCGATCCGGGACAGGGAAACACTGAAGCTTTCTTT
D: NA; J: TRBJ2-7; V: TRBV3-1/TRBV3-2; size: NA; CDR3: CASSQVSLGRNEQYF; DNA: TGTGCCAGCAGCCAAGTTAGCCTCGGTAGGAACGAGCAGTACTTC
D: NA; J: TRBJ1-1; V: TRBV6-6; size: NA; CDR3: CASSYGQSLYNTEAFF; DNA: TGTGCCAGCAGTTACGGACAGAGCCTTTACAACACTGAAGCTTTCTTT
D: NA; J: TRBJ2-7; V: TRBV29-1; size: NA; CDR3: CSVVTGASYEQYF; DNA: TGCAGCGTTGTGACCGGGGCCTCCTACGAGCAGTACTTC
D: NA; J: TRBJ1-1; V: TRBV3-1/TRBV3-2; size: NA; CDR3: CASSQEVLNTEAFF; DNA: TGTGCCAGCAGCCAGGAGGTACTCAACACTGAAGCTTTCTTT
D: TRBD1; J: TRBJ2-7; V: TRBV6-5; size: NA; CDR3: CASKPRGPEQYF; DNA: TGTGCCAGCAAGCCCAGGGGGCCCGAGCAGTACTTC
D: TRBD1; J: TRBJ2-4; V: TRBV3-1/TRBV3-2; size: NA; CDR3: CASSQVGRDRGNIQYF; DNA: TGTGCCAGCAGCCAAGTGGGCCGGGACAGGGGAAACATTCAGTACTTC
D: TRBD2; J: TRBJ2-1; V: TRBV6-6; size: NA; CDR3: CASSSQGSGTSGRKSSYNEQFF; DNA: TGTGCCAGCAGCTCACAGGGCTCCGGGACTAGCGGGAGGAAAAGCTCCTACAATGAGCAGTTCTTC
D: TRBD1; J: TRBJ2-2; V: TRBV5-4; size: NA; CDR3: CASSPGDRATGELFF; DNA: TGTGCCAGCAGCCCGGGGGACAGGGCCACCGGGGAGCTGTTTTTT
D: NA; J: TRBJ2-2; V: TRBV10-3; size: NA; CDR3: CAISESRGPGELFF; DNA: TGTGCCATCAGTGAGTCGAGGGGTCCCGGGGAGCTGTTTTTT